One sample yielded the 20 T cell receptor beta chains listed below, sequenced in a study of regulatory T cells in long-lasting Graves disease. Both iRepertoire HTBI primers and Arm-PCR of CDR3 regions were used to build the TCR beta libraries. MiXCR was run by TCRdb on the multiplex PCR reads, yielding one entry per CDR3 protein. Of 350,000 to 500,000 distinct CDR3 sequences in the sample, roughly 15% are singletons; the top ten hold approximately 22%. Time point here: newly diagnosed GD, antithyroid drugs for less than 3 months. From PBMCs, RNA was extracted and then used to make the TCR library. This sample was also put to use in a study of T cells in Graves' hyperthyroidism and ophthalmopathy.

Source: peripheral blood mononuclear cells (PBMCs), taken at new diagnosis, from a patient treated with antithyroid drugs. The source is a woman aged 18-29 years with Graves disease.

This clonotype appeared a few times. Written as DNA, the CDR3 is TGCAGCGGCGTACTAGCGGGAGGGAATGTGAACACCGGGGAGCTGTTTTTT. Its protein product is CSGVLAGGNVNTGELFF. This sequence joins TRBV29-1 and TRBJ2-2; 13 nucleotides line up with TRBD2. Germline V gene data show CDR1 as SQVTM and CDR2 as ANQGSEA. V shed 7 bases, J shed 1 base, and the junction held 9 bases outside the gene matches. This CDR3 contains 17 residues.

This clonotype was counted between two and nine times. This chain links TRBV7-6 with TRBJ2-2; 8 nucleotides match TRBD1. V lost 4 bases and J lost 8; bases outside the gene matches: 18. The CDR3 has 18 amino acids. The V gene's germline CDR1 is SGHVS and CDR2 FNYEAQ. The CDR3 protein is CASSSHRPGGAFLGELFF. The CDR3 DNA sequence: TGTGCCAGCAGCTCCCATAGACCAGGGGGCGCTTTTTTAGGGGAGCTGTTTTTT.

This rearrangement joins TRBV7-9 to TRBJ2-3; D gene unclear. The CDR3 is 11 amino acids. The V and J ends lost 3 bases and 7 bases respectively, with 5 bases between them. Germline CDR1 is SEHNR and CDR2 is FQNEAQ (reference sequence). CDR3 in amino acids: CASSLEYTQYF. The CDR3 DNA follows: TGTGCCAGCAGCTTGGAATATACGCAGTATTTT.

Notes on this clonotype: This could be a read error, since a much larger clone is one nucleotide away. The chain joins TRBV4-1 to TRBJ2-7; 9 bases fit TRBD2. Germline CDR1 and CDR2: MGHRA and YSYEKL. There are 16 residues in the CDR3. V gave up 0 bases and J gave up 7 bases; unmatched junction bases: 10. The CDR3 loop is CASSQDPAGGAMEQYF. CDR3 DNA: TGCGCCAGCAGCCAAGACCCTGCGGGGGGGGCAATGGAGCAGTACTTC.

This clonotype occurred many times. The chain couples TRBV3-1 to TRBJ2-7; 7 bases map to TRBD1. The germline gives CDR1 LGHDT, CDR2 YNNKEL (reference sequence). The trim removed 3 bases at V and 6 bases at J, leaving 5 bases unmatched. This CDR3 comprises 13 residues. CDR3 sequence (DNA): TGTGCCAGCAGCCACACAGGGGTTCCCGAGCAGTACTTC. This sequence encodes CASSHTGVPEQYF.

The CDR3 sequence: CASSNGQSPNYGYTF. For the CDR3, the DNA is TGCGCCAGCAGCAACGGACAGAGTCCTAACTATGGCTACACCTTC. The V gene is TRBV5-1, the J gene TRBJ1-2; TRBD1 is a possible D gene (6 bases). Trimming removed 4 bases from V and 0 bases from J, with 13 bases in between. CDR3 size: 15 residues. Per germline, CDR1 SGHRS and CDR2 YFSETQ.

This clonotype was detected ten times or more. The chain links TRBV30 to TRBJ2-5; TRBD2 might be the D (6 bases). The CDR3 spans 13 residues. Germline assignment: CDR1 GTSNPN and CDR2 SVGIG (reference sequence). V was clipped by 2 bases and J by 5 bases, with 12 bases between them. The CDR3 coding sequence is TGTGCCTGGAGTCCGAGCGGGCACGAGACCCAGTACTTC. As protein: CAWSPSGHETQYF.

This clonotype was seen only a few times. The V gene is TRBV12-3 or TRBV12-4, the J gene TRBJ2-3; D may match TRBD1 or TRBD2 (5 bases each). The CDR3 is made up of 13 amino acids. The germline V and J ends were trimmed by 6 bases and 8 bases, with 15 bases remaining between them. CDR3 protein: CASRDSRASTQYF. CDR3 nucleotide sequence: TGTGCCAGCAGGGACTCCAGGGCTTCTACGCAGTATTTT.

In this sample, this clonotype turned up many times. The chain employs TRBV6-2 or TRBV6-3 and TRBJ2-1, with D possibly TRBD2 on 6 matching bases. The V gene lost 7 bases and the J gene lost 7 bases, with 23 bases spanning the gap. The germline CDR1 and CDR2 sequences are MNHEY and SVGEGT. The CDR3 is 16 residues long. The CDR3 DNA is TGTGCCAGCAAGCTGGGGCGCGGGAAACTCTGGAATGAGCAGTTCTTC. Translating it yields CASKLGRGKLWNEQFF.

The V and J genes are TRBV7-6 and TRBJ1-1, with D possibly being TRBD1 (5 bases). Germline CDR1 and CDR2: SGHVS and FNYEAQ. This CDR3 contains 15 residues. V was cut by 0 bases and J by 10 bases, with 18 bases left in between. The CDR3 reads CASSLATGTPKGAFF. DNA for the CDR3: TGTGCCAGCAGCTTAGCCACCGGGACCCCCAAAGGAGCTTTCTTT. Filled out from reference TRBV7-6 and TRBJ1-1, the complete variable domain reads GAGVSQSPRYKVTKRGQDVALRCDPISGHVSLYWYRQALGQGPEFLTYFNYEAQQDKSGLPNDRFSAERPEGSISTLTIQRTEQRDSAMYRCASSLATGTPKGAFFGQGTRLTVV.

Remarks on this clonotype: The conserved phenylalanine or tryptophan is not found at the CDR3 terminus, so this likely reflects a read error. This chain links TRBV3-1 with TRBJ2-5; D may be TRBD1 (5 bases). Germline-derived CDR1 and CDR2 are LGHDT and YNNKEL (reference sequence). V was clipped by 4 bases and J by 2 bases, with 8 bases between them. The CDR3 spans 13 residues. CDR3 nucleotides: TGTGCCAGCAGCCCCCAGGGTCAAGAGACCCAGTACTCC. Translation gives CASSPQGQETQYS.

This clonotype was seen only a few times. V gene TRBV19 combines with J gene TRBJ2-4; 8 nucleotides agree with TRBD2. The CDR3 consists of 17 residues. The V and J ends lost 1 base and 0 bases, in that order; junction bases with no gene match: 5. Per the germline V gene, CDR1 is LNHDA and CDR2 is SQIVND (reference sequence). CDR3 in DNA: TGTGCCAGTAGTATAGTCCCGGGACTAGGAGCCAAAAACATTCAGTACTTC. As protein: CASSIVPGLGAKNIQYF.

This clonotype occurred a few times. V usage is TRBV6-5 and J usage is TRBJ1-2; D is uncertain. The length of the CDR3 is 12 residues. Looked up from germline, CDR1 is MNHEY and CDR2 is SVGAGI. V was cut by 0 bases and J by 7 bases, with 6 bases left in between. The CDR3 region is CASSYSRGGYTF. CDR3 in DNA: TGTGCCAGCAGTTACTCACGGGGTGGCTACACCTTC.

This clonotype was counted at least ten times. The chain employs TRBV12-3 or TRBV12-4 and TRBJ1-6, with 7 bases matching TRBD1. The CDR3 length is 14 residues. Trimming took 7 bases from V and 5 from J; bases not matched to a gene: 5. In DNA form, the CDR3 reads TGTGCCAGCACCCCGACAGGGAATAATTCACCCCTCCACTTT. Translating it yields CASTPTGNNSPLHF.

This clonotype came up many times. The rearrangement uses TRBV9 and TRBJ2-7; TRBD2 agrees at 8 bases. Germline assignment: CDR1 SGDLS and CDR2 YYNGEE. The CDR3 runs 15 residues. The V gene end was trimmed by 0 bases and the J gene end by 1 base; junction bases not matched to a gene: 3. CDR3 coding DNA: TGTGCCAGCAGCGTAGGGCCTAGCGGGTCCTACGAGCAGTACTTC. This sequence encodes CASSVGPSGSYEQYF.

The chain is built from TRBV18 and TRBJ2-5; 7 bases agree with TRBD2. Germline values: CDR1 KGHSH, CDR2 LQKENI. V dropped 6 bases and J dropped 5; count of bases not matched to a gene: 15. This CDR3 contains 16 residues. The CDR3 reads CASSELASGGGETQYF. CDR3 nucleotides: TGTGCCAGCTCGGAACTAGCGTCGGGAGGAGGGGAGACCCAGTACTTC.

This clonotype occurred a few times. This rearrangement joins TRBV5-1 to TRBJ2-7; 12 bases align to TRBD2. Germline V gene lookup returns CDR1 SGHRS and CDR2 YFSETQ. J lost 2 bases, V lost 4 bases, and 4 bases had no gene match. The CDR3 has 15 residues. The DNA of the CDR3 is TGCGCCAGCAGCCCCCGGACTAGCGGGGCCTACGAGCAGTACTTC. Translating it yields CASSPRTSGAYEQYF.

This clonotype has a handful of counts. The chain uses TRBV29-1 and TRBJ2-2; D perhaps matches TRBD1 (6 bases). The CDR3 length is 15 residues. Trimming took off 7 bases at V and 3 bases at J, with 18 bases between the two ends. Germline V gene lookup returns CDR1 SQVTM and CDR2 ANQGSEA. As DNA, the CDR3 is TGCAGCGGTAGGGGGACCTCCGGCGACACCGGGGAGCTGTTTTTT. It specifies CSGRGTSGDTGELFF.

The table lists this clonotype with many counts. The chain has TRBV4-2 and TRBJ2-1; TRBD2 matches at 11 bases. The CDR3 is 16 residues long. The trim removed 4 bases at V and 3 bases at J, leaving 5 bases unmatched. The germline CDR1 and CDR2 sequences are LGHNA and YNFKEQ. This chain's CDR3 is CASSRLGLADYNEQFF. CDR3 coding DNA: TGTGCCAGCAGCCGCTTGGGACTAGCGGACTACAATGAGCAGTTCTTC.

This clonotype came up a few times. V gene TRBV5-1 combines with J gene TRBJ1-4, with TRBD1 matching over 10 bases. Trimming cost V 5 bases and J 7 bases; bases outside gene matches: 17. Germline V gene lookup returns CDR1 SGHRS and CDR2 YFSETQ. The CDR3 is 18 residues long. CDR3 coding DNA: TGCGCCAGCAGAACCGCCCCGGGACAGGGGATGGAGGCTGAAAAACTGTTTTTT. Protein: CASRTAPGQGMEAEKLFF.